The T cell receptor (beta chain) described here comes from a study of T cell responses to AZD1222 COVID-19 vaccine. V was shortened by 6 bases and J by 2 bases, with 13 bases between the two germline ends. CDR1 and CDR2 (germline): MNHEY, SVGAGI. This CDR3 is built from 14 residues. Sequencing was performed with immunoSEQ multiplex PCR; in TCRdb, only in-frame clones are kept and a portion is missing. The repertoire holds 100,000 to 150,000 clones, with 92% as singletons. The chain combines TRBV6-5 with TRBJ1-2; weak D call: TRBD1 (5 bases). This TCR was recovered from an adult in good health. This specimen was peripheral blood, taken on day 0 of AZD1222 vaccination. CDR3 nucleotides: TGTGCCAGCAGAAAGGGCTGGGACAACTATGGCTACACCTTC. Its protein is CASRKGWDNYGYTF.